This T cell receptor beta chain was profiled in a study of T cell responses to AZD1222 COVID-19 vaccine. Trimming removed 5 bases at V and 5 bases at J, with 12 bases between. The germline gives CDR1 MNHEY, CDR2 SVGAGI. The CDR3 is 13 amino acids. As for this clone: Its antigen is as yet unknown.

Produced via immunoSEQ multiplex PCR; TCRdb's table is partial and in-frame only. Among tens of thousands of clones listed, approximately 84% were seen once. Study-level findings and limits: Without day 14 samples, only post-peak T cell repertoires were studied.

The clonotype originates from an adult in good health. The sample was peripheral blood, taken on day 0 of AZD1222 vaccination. The chain couples TRBV6-5 to TRBJ1-2; weak D call: TRBD1 (6 bases). The CDR3 DNA reads TGTGCCAGCAGTCCGAGGGGGATGTATGGCTACACCTTC. It specifies CASSPRGMYGYTF.